This T cell receptor beta chain comes out of a study of blood T cell repertoires in COVID-19. Study at large: PBMCs, B-cell-depleted T cells, or T cells provided the cDNA or gDNA that made up the material.

Original analysis: From reference gene primer amplification, estimates of nucleated cell counts were derived. Profiled with immunoSEQ multiplex PCR; TCRdb holds only in-frame clones, not every one. The DNA gave D and trimming, while V, J and clone size come from that table. Of approximately 94,000 clones in the sample, approximately 89% were seen once. The V and J ends lost 0 bases and 4 bases respectively, with 10 bases between them. The CDR3 consists of 14 residues. Germline assignment: CDR1 SGHRS and CDR2 YFSETQ. Sequencing was carried out using peripheral blood. The genes are TRBV5-1 and TRBJ1-2; TRBD1 might be the D (6 bases). The sequence was collected from a man aged 50 to 60 with active COVID-19. The CDR3 coding sequence is TGCGCCAGCAGCTTGGACAGGGCGGGCTATGGCTACACCTTC. Its protein is CASSLDRAGYGYTF.